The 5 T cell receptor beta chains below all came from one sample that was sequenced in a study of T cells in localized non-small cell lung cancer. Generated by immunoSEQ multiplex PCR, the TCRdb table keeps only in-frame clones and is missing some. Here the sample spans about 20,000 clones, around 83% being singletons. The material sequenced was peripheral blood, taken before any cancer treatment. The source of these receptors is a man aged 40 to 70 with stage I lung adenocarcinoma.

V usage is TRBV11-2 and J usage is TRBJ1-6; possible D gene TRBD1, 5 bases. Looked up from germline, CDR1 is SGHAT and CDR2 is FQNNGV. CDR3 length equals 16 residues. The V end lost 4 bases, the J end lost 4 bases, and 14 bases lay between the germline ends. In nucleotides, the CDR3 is TGTGCCAGCAGCTCGGGGGACTACCCATATAATTCACCCCTCCACTTT. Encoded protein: CASSSGDYPYNSPLHF. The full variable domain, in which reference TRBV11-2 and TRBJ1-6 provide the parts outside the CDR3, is EAGVAQSPRYKIIEKRQSVAFWCNPISGHATLYWYQQILGQGPKLLIQFQNNGVVDDSQLPKDRFSAERLKGVDSTLKIQPAKLEDSAVYLCASSSGDYPYNSPLHFGNGTRLTVT.

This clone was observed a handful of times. The CDR3 bases are TGTGCCAGCAGCGTAGGTACAGTGAGAGAGACCCAGTACTTC. Translating it yields CASSVGTVRETQYF. V usage is TRBV9 and J usage is TRBJ2-5; D not certain. Trimming shortened V by 0 bases and J by 4 bases, and 10 bases separated the two germline ends. There are 14 residues in the CDR3. CDR1 and CDR2 from the germline V gene are SGDLS and YYNGEE.

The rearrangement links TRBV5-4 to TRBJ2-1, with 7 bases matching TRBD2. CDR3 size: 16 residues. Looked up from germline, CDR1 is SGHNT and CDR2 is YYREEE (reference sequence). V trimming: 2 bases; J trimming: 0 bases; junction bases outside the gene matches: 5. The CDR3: CASSFSGASSYNEQFF. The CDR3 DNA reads TGTGCCAGCAGCTTCAGCGGGGCGAGCTCCTACAATGAGCAGTTCTTC.

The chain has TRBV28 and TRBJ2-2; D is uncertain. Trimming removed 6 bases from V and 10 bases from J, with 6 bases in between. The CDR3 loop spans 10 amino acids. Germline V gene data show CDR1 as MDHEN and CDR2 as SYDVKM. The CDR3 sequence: CASREEELFF. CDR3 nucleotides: TGTGCCAGCAGGGAAGAGGAGCTGTTTTTT.

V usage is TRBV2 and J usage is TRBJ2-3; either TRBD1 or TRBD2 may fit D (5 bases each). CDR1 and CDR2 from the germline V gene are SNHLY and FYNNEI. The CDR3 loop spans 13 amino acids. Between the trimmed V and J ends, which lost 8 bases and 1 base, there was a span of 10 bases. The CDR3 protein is CASAWDGTDTQYF. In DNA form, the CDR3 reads TGTGCCAGCGCGTGGGACGGCACAGATACGCAGTATTTT.